Here is one TCR beta chain with its context. This CDR3 spans 15 amino acids. V was pared by 0 bases and J by 0 bases, with 8 bases between. Germline V gene data show CDR1 as SGHDT and CDR2 as YYEEEE. This table comes from immunoSEQ multiplex PCR, and its TCRdb copy is limited to in-frame clones, with some not included. The profile covers around 35,000 clones, with 65% to 85% appearing a single time and around 10% taken by the ten largest. The sample is drawn from a study of OX40 agonist ivuxolimab in advanced cancers. Study in general: A mean age of roughly 60 years, range about 20 to 79, was recorded, and 82.7% were male.

V gene TRBV5-6 combines with J gene TRBJ2-3; D gene uncertain. This receptor was obtained from an adult with an advanced solid tumor such as melanoma, head and neck, liver or kidney cancer. The input for sequencing was CD4+ or CD8+ T cells sorted from blood, taken in a trial of the OX40 agonist ivuxolimab. The CDR3 region is CASSLGVSSTDTQYF. The CDR3 nucleotides are TGTGCCAGCAGCTTGGGGGTCAGTAGCACAGATACGCAGTATTTT.